The clone carrying this T cell receptor beta chain was counted at least ten times. Its antigen remains unidentified. Lactation, pregnancy, other autoimmune disease or uncontrolled infection led to exclusion of patients. It was 8.5 to 10 ml of fresh peripheral blood that supplied the PBMCs. TCR beta CDR3 regions were amplified from RNA transcripts. HTBI primers were the set used in a first-round RT-PCR of the TCR CDR3. Via MiXCR, TCRdb re-called the multiplex PCR reads, giving one row per CDR3 protein. In the table there are around 420,000 distinct CDR3 sequences, approximately 14% of which are singletons. This specimen comes from a study of T cells in Graves' hyperthyroidism and ophthalmopathy. Study-level points and caveats: Ophthalmopathy was told apart from stable hyperthyroidism by a 13 V-J model. The model made its ophthalmopathy prediction, and onset followed a median approximately 6.5 months later.

V was shortened by 0 bases and J by 2 bases, with 22 bases between the two germline ends. CDR1 SGHVS and CDR2 FQNEAQ come from the germline V gene. CDR3 size: 19 residues. The source material was blood. This rearrangement joins TRBV7-8 to TRBJ1-2; no clear D gene. This clonotype originated in a young woman with Graves' hyperthyroidism. CDR3 nucleotides: TGTGCCAGCAGCTTAGCGTTTCGGCCAGGATCCCAGTCCAACTATGGCTACACCTTC. It yields the protein CASSLAFRPGSQSNYGYTF.